The clone carrying this T cell receptor (beta chain) was counted ten times or more. The authors used Ficoll-Paque density gradient centrifugation to separate PBMCs. The input was about 10 ml of fresh peripheral blood. The data were obtained in a study of Graves' ophthalmopathy and Graves' hyperthyroidism. Beta-chain TCR CDR3 regions were amplified from RNA transcripts. First-round RT-PCR relied on HTBI primers, and a second-round multiplex PCR came next. TCRdb ran MiXCR on the multiplex PCR reads and lists one entry per CDR3 protein. The data hold about 640,000 distinct CDR3 sequences, with approximately 39% observed a single time. Deletions cut 3 bases from V and 6 bases from J, with 15 bases between. The CDR3 is 14 residues long. From germline, CDR1 is MNHNS and CDR2 SASEGT.

The specimen sequenced was peripheral blood. The chain recombines TRBV6-1 with TRBJ2-7; D uncertain. The clonotype originates from an adult man with Graves' ophthalmopathy. CDR3 residues: CASSDNLLRREQYF. As DNA, the CDR3 is TGTGCCAGCAGTGACAACCTCCTCAGGCGCGAGCAGTACTTC.